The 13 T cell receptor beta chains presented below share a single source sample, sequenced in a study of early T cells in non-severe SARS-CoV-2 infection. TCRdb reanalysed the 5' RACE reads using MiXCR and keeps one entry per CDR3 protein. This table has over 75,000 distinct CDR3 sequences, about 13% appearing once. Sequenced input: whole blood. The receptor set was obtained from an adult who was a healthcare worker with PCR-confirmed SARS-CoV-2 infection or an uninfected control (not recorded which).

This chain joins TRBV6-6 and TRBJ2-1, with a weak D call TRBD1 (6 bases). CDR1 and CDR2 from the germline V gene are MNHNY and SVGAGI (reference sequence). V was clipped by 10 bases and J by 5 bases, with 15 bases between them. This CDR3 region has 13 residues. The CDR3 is CAIQADSHNEQFF. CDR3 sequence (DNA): TGTGCCATTCAGGCGGACAGTCACAATGAGCAGTTCTTC.

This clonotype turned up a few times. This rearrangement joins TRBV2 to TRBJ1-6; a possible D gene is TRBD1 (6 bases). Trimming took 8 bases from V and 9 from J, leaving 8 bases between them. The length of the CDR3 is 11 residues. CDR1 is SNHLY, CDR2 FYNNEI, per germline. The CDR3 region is CASGGPSPLHF. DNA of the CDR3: TGTGCCAGCGGGGGGCCTTCACCCCTCCACTTT. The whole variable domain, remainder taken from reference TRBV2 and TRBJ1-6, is EPEVTQTPSHQVTQMGQEVILRCVPISNHLYFYWYRQILGQKVEFLVSFYNNEISEKSEIFDDQFSVERPDGSNFTLKIRSTKLEDSAMYFCASGGPSPLHFGNGTRLTVT.

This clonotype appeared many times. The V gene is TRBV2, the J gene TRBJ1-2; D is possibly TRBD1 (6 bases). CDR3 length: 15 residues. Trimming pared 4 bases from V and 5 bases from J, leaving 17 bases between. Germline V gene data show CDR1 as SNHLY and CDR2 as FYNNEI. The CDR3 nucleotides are TGTGCCAGCAGTGTTTACGGACAGTCTCCGTATGGCTACACCTTC. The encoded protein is CASSVYGQSPYGYTF.

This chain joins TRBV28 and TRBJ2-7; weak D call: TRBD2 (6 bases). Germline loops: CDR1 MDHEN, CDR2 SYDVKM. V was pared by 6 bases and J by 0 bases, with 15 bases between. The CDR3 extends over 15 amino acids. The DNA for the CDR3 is TGTGCCAGCAGCACGCGGGGCCTAAGCTCCTACGAGCAGTACTTC. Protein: CASSTRGLSSYEQYF.

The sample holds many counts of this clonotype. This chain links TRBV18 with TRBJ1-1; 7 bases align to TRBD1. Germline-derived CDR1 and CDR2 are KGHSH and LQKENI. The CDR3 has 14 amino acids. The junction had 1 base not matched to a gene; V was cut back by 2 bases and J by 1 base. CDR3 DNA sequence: TGTGCCAGCTCACCAGGGACAGCGAACACTGAAGCTTTCTTT. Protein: CASSPGTANTEAFF.

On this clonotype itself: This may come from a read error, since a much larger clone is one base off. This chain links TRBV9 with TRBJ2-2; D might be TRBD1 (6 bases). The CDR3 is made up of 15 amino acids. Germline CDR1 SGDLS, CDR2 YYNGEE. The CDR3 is CASSVAGHYTRELFF. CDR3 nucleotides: TGTGCCAGCAGCGTAGCGGGACACTACACCAGGGAGCTGTTTTTT.

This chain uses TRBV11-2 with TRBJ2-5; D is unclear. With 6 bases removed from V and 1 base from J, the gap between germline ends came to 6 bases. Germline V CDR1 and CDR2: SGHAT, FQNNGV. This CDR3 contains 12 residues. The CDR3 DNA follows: TGTGCCAGCAGTCTTCCCCAAGAGACCCAGTACTTC. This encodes CASSLPQETQYF.

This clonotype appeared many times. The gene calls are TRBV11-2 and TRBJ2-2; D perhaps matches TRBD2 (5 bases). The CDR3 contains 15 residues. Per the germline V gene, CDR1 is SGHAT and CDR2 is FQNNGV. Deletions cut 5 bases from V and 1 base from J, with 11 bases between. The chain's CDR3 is CASSRTVGNTGELFF. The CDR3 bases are TGTGCCAGCAGCCGGACTGTAGGGAACACCGGGGAGCTGTTTTTT.

CDR3 sequence (DNA): TGCAGCGTCTCTTCCCGACAGTGGGTGTATGGCTACACCTTC. Residues: CSVSSRQWVYGYTF. The chain links TRBV29-1 to TRBJ1-2; D possibly corresponds to TRBD1 (5 bases). The ends were cut back, 6 bases at V and 5 bases at J, with 19 bases in the middle. The germline CDR1 and CDR2 sequences are SQVTM and ANQGSEA. This CDR3 comprises 14 residues.

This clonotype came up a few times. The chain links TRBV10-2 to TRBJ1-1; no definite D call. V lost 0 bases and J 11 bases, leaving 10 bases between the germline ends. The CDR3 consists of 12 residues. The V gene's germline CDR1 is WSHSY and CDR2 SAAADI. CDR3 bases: TGCGCCAGCAGTGAGTCACACGAGGCCGCTTTCTTT. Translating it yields CASSESHEAAFF.

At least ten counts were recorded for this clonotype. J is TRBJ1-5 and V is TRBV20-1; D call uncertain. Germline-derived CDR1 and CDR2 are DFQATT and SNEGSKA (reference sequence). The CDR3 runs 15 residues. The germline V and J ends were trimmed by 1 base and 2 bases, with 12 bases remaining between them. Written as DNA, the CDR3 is TGCAGTGCTAGAGCAGGCTGGGTCGGCAATCAGCCCCAGCATTTT. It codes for CSARAGWVGNQPQHF.

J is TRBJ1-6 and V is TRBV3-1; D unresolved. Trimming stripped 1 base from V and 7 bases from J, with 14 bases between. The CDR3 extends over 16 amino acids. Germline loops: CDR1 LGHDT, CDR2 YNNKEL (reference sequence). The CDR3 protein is CASSQGRLRINSPLHF. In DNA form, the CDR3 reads TGTGCCAGCAGCCAAGGGCGGCTACGAATCAATTCACCCCTCCACTTT. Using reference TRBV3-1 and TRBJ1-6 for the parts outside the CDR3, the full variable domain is DTAVSQTPKYLVTQMGNDKSIKCEQNLGHDTMYWYKQDSKKFLKIMFSYNNKELIINETVPNRFSPKSPDKAHLNLHINSLELGDSAVYFCASSQGRLRINSPLHFGNGTRLTVT.

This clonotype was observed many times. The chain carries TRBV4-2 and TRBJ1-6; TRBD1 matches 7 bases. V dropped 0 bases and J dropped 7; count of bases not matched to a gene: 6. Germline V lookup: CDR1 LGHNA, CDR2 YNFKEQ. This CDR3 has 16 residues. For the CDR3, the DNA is TGTGCCAGCAGCCAAGATTATAGGGGGCTAAATTCACCCCTCCACTTT. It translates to CASSQDYRGLNSPLHF.